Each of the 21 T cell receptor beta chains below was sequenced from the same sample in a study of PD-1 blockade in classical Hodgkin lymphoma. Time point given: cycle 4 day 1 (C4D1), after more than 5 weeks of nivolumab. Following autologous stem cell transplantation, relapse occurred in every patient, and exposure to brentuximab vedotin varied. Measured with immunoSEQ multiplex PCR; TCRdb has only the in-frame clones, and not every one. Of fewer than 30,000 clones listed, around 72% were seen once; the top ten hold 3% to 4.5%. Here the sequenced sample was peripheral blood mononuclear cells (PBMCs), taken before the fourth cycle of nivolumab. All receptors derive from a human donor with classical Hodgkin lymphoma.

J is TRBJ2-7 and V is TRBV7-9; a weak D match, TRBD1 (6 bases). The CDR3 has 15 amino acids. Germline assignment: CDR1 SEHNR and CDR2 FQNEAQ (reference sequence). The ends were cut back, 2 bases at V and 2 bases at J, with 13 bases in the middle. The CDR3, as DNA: TGTGCCAGCAGCTTAAGGGGGTATAGAACCTACGAGCAGTACTTC. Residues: CASSLRGYRTYEQYF.

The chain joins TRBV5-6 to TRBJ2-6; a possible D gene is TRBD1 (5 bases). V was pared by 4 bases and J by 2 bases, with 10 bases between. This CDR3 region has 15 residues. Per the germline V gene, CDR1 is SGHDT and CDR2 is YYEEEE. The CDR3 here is CASSLTATGANVLTF. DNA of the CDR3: TGTGCCAGCAGCCTGACAGCTACTGGGGCCAACGTCCTGACTTTC.

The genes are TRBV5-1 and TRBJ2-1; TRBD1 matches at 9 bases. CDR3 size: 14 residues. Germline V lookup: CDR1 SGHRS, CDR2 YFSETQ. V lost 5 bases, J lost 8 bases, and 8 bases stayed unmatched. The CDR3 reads CASRGGTGRDEQFF. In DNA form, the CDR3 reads TGCGCCAGCAGGGGGGGGACAGGGCGAGATGAGCAGTTCTTC.

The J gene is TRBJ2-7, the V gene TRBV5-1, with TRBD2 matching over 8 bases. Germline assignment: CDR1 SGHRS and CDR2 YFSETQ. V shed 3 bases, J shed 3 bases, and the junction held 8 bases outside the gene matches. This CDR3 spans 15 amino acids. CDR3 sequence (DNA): TGCGCCAGCAGCTCAGGACTAGCCGGTCTCTACGAGCAGTACTTC. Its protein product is CASSSGLAGLYEQYF.

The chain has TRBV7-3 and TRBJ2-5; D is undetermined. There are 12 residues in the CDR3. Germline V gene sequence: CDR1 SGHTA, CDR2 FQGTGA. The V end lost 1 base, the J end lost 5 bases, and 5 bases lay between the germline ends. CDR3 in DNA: TGTGCCAGCAGCTTAAATATGGAGACCCAGTACTTC. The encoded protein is CASSLNMETQYF.

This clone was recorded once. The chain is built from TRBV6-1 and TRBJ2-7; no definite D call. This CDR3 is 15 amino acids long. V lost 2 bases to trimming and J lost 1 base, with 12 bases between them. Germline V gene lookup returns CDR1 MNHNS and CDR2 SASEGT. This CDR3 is CASSEYLSPSYEQYF. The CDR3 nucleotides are TGTGCCAGCAGTGAATATCTATCCCCTTCCTACGAGCAGTACTTC.

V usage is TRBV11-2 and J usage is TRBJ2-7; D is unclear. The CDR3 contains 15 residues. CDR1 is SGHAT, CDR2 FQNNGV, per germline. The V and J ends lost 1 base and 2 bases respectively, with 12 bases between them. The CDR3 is CASSLVDGNPYEQYF. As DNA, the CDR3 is TGTGCCAGCAGCTTAGTTGATGGGAATCCCTACGAGCAGTACTTC. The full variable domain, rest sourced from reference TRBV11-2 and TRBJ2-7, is EAGVAQSPRYKIIEKRQSVAFWCNPISGHATLYWYQQILGQGPKLLIQFQNNGVVDDSQLPKDRFSAERLKGVDSTLKIQPAKLEDSAVYLCASSLVDGNPYEQYFGPGTRLTVT.

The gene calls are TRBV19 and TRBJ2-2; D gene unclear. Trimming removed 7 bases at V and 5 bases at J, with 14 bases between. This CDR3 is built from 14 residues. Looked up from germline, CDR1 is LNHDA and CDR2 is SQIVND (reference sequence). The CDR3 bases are TGTGCCAGTAATTACCGCCGTGGTACCGGGGAGCTGTTTTTT. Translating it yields CASNYRRGTGELFF.

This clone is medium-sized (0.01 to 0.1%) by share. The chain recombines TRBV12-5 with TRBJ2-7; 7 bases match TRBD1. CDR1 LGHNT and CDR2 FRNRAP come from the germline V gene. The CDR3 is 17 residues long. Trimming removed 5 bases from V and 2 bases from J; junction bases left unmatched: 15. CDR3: CASGPIPGDSTPYEQYF. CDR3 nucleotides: TGTGCTAGTGGTCCGATACCCGGGGACAGCACACCCTACGAGCAGTACTTC.

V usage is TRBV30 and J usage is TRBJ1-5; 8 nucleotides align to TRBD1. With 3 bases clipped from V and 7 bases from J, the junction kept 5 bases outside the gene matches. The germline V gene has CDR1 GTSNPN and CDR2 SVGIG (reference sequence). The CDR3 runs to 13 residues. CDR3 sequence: CAWSRQGWQPQHF. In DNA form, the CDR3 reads TGTGCCTGGAGCCGACAGGGGTGGCAGCCCCAGCATTTT.

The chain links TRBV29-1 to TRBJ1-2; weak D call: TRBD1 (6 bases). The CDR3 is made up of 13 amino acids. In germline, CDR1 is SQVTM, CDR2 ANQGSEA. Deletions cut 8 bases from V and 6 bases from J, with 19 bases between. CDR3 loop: CSCMGGGRDGYTF. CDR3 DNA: TGCAGCTGCATGGGAGGGGGGAGAGATGGCTACACCTTC. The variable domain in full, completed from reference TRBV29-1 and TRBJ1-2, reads SAVISQKPSRDICQRGTSLTIQCQVDSQVTMMFWYRQQPGQSLTLIATANQGSEATYESGFVIDKFPISRPNLTFSTLTVSNMSPEDSSIYLCSCMGGGRDGYTFGSGTRLTVV.

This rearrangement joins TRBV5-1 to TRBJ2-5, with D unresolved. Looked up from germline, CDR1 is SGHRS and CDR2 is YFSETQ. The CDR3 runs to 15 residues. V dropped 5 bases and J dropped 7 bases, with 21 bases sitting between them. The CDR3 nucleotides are TGCGCCAGCAGTATTAGTACAGCCGAAAAAGGGACCCAGTACTTC. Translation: CASSISTAEKGTQYF.

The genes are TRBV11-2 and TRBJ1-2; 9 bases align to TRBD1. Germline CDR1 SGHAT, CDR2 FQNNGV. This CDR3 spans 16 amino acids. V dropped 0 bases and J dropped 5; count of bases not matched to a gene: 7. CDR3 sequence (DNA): TGTGCCAGCAGCTTAGATGGGACAGGGCCCCTTTATGGCTACACCTTC. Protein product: CASSLDGTGPLYGYTF.

CDR3 region: CASSERWGAPSTDTQYF. Written as DNA, the CDR3 is TGTGCCAGCAGTGAGAGATGGGGGGCCCCCTCCACAGATACGCAGTATTTT. The rearrangement joins TRBV6-1 to TRBJ2-3; either TRBD1 or TRBD2 may fit D (6 bases each). CDR1 is MNHNS and CDR2 is SASEGT in the germline V gene. This CDR3 comprises 17 residues. The V and J ends lost 3 bases and 2 bases respectively, with 18 bases between them.

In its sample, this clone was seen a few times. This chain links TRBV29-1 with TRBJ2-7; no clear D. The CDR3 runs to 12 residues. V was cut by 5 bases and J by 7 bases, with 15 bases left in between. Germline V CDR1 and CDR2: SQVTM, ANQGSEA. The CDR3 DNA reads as TGCAGCGTTCGGGCCCCAGGCGGTGAGCAGTACTTC. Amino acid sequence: CSVRAPGGEQYF.

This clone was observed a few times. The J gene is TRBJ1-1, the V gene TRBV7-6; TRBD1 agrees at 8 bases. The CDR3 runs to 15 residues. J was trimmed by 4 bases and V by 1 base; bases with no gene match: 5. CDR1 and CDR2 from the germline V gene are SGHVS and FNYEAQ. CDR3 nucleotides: TGTGCCAGCAGCTTAGGAGGACAGGGACCCACTGAAGCTTTCTTT. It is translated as CASSLGGQGPTEAFF.

CDR3 DNA: TGCGCCAGCAGCCAAGGGCTAGCGGGAGTGGACACCGGGGAGCTGTTTTTT. Protein sequence: CASSQGLAGVDTGELFF. This chain uses TRBV4-1 with TRBJ2-2; 10 bases are shared with TRBD2. Germline assignment: CDR1 MGHRA and CDR2 YSYEKL. This CDR3 has 17 residues. After removal of 1 base from V and 3 bases from J, the junction contained 5 bases not matched to a gene.

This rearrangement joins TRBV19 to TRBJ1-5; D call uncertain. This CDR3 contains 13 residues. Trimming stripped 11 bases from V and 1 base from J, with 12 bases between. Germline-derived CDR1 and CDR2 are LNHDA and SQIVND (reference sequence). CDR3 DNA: TGTGCCTCCGCGAAGGGAAGCAATCAGCCCCAGCATTTT. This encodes CASAKGSNQPQHF.

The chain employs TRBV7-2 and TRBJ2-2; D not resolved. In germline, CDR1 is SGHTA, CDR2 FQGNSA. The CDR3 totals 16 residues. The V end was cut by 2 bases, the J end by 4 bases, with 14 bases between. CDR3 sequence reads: CASSLSGQARTGELFF. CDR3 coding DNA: TGTGCCAGCAGCTTAAGTGGCCAGGCGCGCACCGGGGAGCTGTTTTTT.

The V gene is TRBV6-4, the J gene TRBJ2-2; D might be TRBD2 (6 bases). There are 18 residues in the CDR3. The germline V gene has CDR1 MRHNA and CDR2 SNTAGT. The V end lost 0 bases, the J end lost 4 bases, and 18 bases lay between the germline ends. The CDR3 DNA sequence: TGTGCCAGCAGTGACTCGAGTTTGAAGGACGGGAGCACCGGGGAGCTGTTTTTT. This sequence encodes CASSDSSLKDGSTGELFF.

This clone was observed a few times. CDR3 sequence reads: CASSHGGADYGYTF. In DNA form, the CDR3 reads TGTGCCAGCAGCCATGGGGGCGCGGACTATGGCTACACCTTC. The chain has TRBV11-2 and TRBJ1-2, with a possible D match to TRBD1 (6 bases). This CDR3 contains 14 residues. Germline values: CDR1 SGHAT, CDR2 FQNNGV. The V end lost 5 bases, the J end lost 3 bases, and 13 bases lay between the germline ends.